This T cell receptor beta chain was captured by sequencing in a study of tumor T cells in aggressive B-cell lymphoma. The data were produced by immunoSEQ multiplex PCR, yet TCRdb's version contains in-frame clones alone and is incomplete. The sample carries more than 10,000 clones, nearly 95% recorded once. Trimming removed 3 bases from V and 0 bases from J; junction bases left unmatched: 4. The CDR3 totals 15 residues. Per germline, CDR1 SEHNR and CDR2 FQNEAQ (reference sequence). Source material: tumor tissue. The TCR sequence derives from an adult with diffuse large B cell lymphoma. V usage is TRBV7-9 and J usage is TRBJ2-5; 7 bases agree with TRBD1. CDR3 coding DNA: TGTGCCAGCAGCTTGGGGACAGCAAACCAAGAGACCCAGTACTTC. It specifies CASSLGTANQETQYF. Full variable domain (missing parts from reference TRBV7-9 and TRBJ2-5): DTGVSQNPRHKITKRGQNVTFRCDPISEHNRLYWYRQTLGQGPEFLTYFQNEAQLEKSRLLSDRFSAERPKGSFSTLEIQRTEQGDSAMYLCASSLGTANQETQYFGPGTRLLVL.